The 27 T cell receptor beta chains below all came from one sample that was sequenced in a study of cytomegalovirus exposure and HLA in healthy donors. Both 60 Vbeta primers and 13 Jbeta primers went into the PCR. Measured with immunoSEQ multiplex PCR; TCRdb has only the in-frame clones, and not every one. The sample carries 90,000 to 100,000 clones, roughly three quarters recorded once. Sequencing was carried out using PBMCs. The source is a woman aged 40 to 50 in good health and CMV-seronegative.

The CDR3 bases are TGTGCCAGTAGTATCTGGGAGGACACTGAAGCTTTCTTT. Translated: CASSIWEDTEAFF. This chain joins TRBV19 and TRBJ1-1; unclear D gene. The V gene's germline CDR1 is LNHDA and CDR2 SQIVND (reference sequence). Trimming pared 3 bases from V and 3 bases from J, leaving 8 bases between. The CDR3 has 13 residues.

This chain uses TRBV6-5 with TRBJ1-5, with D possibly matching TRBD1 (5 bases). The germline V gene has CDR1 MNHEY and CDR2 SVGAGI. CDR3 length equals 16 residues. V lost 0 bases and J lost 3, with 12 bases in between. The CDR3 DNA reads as TGTGCCAGCAGTTACTCACGGCAGGGACTCAATCAGCCCCAGCATTTT. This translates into CASSYSRQGLNQPQHF.

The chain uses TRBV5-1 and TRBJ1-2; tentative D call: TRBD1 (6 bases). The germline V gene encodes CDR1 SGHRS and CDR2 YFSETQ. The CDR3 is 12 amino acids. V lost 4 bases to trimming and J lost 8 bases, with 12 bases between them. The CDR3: CASSQTGMGYTF. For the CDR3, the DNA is TGCGCCAGCAGCCAAACAGGGATGGGCTACACCTTC.

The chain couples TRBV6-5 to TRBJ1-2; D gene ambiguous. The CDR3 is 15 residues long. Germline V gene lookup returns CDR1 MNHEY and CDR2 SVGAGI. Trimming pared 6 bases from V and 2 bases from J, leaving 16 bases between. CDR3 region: CASSKKLRENYGYTF. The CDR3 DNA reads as TGTGCCAGCAGCAAAAAGCTCCGAGAAAACTATGGCTACACCTTC.

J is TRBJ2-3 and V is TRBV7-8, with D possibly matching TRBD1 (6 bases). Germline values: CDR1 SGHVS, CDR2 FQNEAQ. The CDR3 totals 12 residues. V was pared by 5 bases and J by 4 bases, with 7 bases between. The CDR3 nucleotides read TGTGCCAGCAGCCACAGGGCAGATACGCAGTATTTT. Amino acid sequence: CASSHRADTQYF.

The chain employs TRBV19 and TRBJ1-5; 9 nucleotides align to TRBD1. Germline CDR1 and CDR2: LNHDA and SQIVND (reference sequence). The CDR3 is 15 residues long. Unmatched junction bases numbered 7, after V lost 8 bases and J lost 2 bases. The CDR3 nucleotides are TGTGCCAGTCGGGAGGGACAGGGTGGCAATCAGCCCCAGCATTTT. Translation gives CASREGQGGNQPQHF.

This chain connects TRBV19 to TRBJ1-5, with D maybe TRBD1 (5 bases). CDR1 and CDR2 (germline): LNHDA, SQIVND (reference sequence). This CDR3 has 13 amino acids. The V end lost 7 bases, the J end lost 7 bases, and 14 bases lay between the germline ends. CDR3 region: CASTIGAGQPQHF. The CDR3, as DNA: TGTGCCAGTACCATCGGGGCGGGGCAGCCCCAGCATTTT. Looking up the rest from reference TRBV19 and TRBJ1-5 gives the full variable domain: DGGITQSPKYLFRKEGQNVTLSCEQNLNHDAMYWYRQDPGQGLRLIYYSQIVNDFQKGDIAEGYSVSREKKESFPLTVTSAQKNPTAFYLCASTIGAGQPQHFGDGTRLSIL.

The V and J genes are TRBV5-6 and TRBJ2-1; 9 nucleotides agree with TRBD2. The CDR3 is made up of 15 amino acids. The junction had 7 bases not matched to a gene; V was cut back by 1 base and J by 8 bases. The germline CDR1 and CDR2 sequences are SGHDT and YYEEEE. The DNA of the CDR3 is TGTGCCAGCAGCTTGCTGGGCGGGGGGGCCTATGAGCAGTTCTTC. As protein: CASSLLGGGAYEQFF.

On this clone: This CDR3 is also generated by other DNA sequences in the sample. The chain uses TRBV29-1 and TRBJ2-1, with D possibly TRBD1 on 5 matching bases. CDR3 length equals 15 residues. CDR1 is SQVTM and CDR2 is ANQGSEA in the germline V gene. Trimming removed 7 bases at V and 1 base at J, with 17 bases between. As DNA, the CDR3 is TGCAGCGCGAGGCAGGGTCCTTCTTCCTACAATGAGCAGTTCTTC. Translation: CSARQGPSSYNEQFF.

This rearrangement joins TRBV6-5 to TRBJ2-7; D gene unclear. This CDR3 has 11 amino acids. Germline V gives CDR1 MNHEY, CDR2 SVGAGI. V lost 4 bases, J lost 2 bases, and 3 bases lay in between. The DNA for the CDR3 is TGTGCCAGCAGTTCAACCTACGAGCAGTACTTC. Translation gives CASSSTYEQYF.

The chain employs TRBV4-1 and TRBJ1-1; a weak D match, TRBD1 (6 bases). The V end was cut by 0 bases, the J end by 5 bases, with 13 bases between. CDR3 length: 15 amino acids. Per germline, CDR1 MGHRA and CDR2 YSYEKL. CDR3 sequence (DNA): TGCGCCAGCAGCCAAGACCCAGGGGCTGTAACTGAAGCTTTCTTT. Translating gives CASSQDPGAVTEAFF.

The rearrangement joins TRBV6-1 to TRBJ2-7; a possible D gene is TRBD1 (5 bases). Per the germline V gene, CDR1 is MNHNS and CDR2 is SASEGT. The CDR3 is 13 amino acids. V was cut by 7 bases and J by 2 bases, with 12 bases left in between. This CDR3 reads CASTYDRAYEQYF. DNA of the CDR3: TGTGCCAGCACCTACGACAGAGCCTACGAGCAGTACTTC.

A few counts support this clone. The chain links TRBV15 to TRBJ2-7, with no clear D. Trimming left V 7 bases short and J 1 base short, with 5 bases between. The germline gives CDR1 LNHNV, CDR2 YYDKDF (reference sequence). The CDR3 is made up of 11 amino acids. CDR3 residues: CATNSSYEQYF. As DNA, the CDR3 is TGTGCCACCAACTCATCCTACGAGCAGTACTTC.

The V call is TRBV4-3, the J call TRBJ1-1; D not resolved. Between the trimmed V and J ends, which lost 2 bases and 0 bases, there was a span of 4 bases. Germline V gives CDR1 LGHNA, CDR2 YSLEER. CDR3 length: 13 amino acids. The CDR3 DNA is TGCGCCAGCAGCCAACAGGTGAACACTGAAGCTTTCTTT. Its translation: CASSQQVNTEAFF.

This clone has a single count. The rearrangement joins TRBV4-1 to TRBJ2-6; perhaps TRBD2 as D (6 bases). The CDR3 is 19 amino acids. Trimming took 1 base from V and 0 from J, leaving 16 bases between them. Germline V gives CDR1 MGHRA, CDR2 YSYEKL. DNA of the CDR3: TGCGCCAGCAGCCAAGCTGTACTAGCTGCCCGCTCTGGGGCCAACGTCCTGACTTTC. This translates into CASSQAVLAARSGANVLTF.

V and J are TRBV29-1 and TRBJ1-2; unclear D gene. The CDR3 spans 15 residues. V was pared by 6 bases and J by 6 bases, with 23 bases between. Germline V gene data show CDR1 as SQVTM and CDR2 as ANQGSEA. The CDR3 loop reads CSVADPLFGVNGYTF. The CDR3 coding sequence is TGCAGCGTCGCCGACCCCCTCTTTGGAGTTAATGGCTACACCTTC.

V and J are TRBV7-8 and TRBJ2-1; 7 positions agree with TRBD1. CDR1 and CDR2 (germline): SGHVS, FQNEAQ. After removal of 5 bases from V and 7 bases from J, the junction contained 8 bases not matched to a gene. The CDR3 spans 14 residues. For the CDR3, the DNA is TGTGCCAGCAGCGCGAACAGGGGTAGGAATGAGCAGTTCTTC. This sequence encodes CASSANRGRNEQFF.

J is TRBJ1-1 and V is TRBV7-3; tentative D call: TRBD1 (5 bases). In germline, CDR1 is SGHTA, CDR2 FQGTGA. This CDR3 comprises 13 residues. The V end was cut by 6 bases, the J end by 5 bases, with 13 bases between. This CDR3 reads CASRSRRGTEAFF. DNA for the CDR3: TGTGCCAGCAGGTCACGGCGGGGGACTGAAGCTTTCTTT. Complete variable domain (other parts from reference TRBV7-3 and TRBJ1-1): GAGVSQTPSNKVTEKGKYVELRCDPISGHTALYWYRQSLGQGPEFLIYFQGTGAADDSGLPNDRFFAVRPEGSVSTLKIQRTERGDSAVYLCASRSRRGTEAFFGQGTRLTVV.

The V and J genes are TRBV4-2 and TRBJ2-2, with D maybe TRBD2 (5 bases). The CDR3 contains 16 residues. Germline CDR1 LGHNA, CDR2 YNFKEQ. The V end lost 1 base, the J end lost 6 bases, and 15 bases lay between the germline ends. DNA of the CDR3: TGTGCCAGCAGCCAAGTGGCGAGGGCCGGGGCCGGGGAGCTGTTTTTT. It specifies CASSQVARAGAGELFF.

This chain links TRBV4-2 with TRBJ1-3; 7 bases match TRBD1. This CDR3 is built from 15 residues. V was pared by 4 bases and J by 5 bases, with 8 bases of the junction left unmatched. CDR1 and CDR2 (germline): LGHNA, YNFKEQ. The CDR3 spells CASSPRQGGRNTIYF. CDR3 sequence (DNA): TGTGCCAGCAGCCCACGACAGGGCGGGAGAAACACCATATATTTT.

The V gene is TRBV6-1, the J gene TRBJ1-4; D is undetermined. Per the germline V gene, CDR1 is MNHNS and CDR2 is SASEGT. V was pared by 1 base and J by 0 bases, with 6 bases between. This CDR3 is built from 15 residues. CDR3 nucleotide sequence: TGTGCCAGCAGTGAAGACAGTGCAACTAATGAAAAACTGTTTTTT. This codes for CASSEDSATNEKLFF.

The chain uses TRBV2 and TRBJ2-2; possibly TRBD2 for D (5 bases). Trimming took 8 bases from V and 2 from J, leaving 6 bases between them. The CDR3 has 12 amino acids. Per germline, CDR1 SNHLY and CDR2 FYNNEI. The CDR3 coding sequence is TGTGCCAGCGGGAGAAACACCGGGGAGCTGTTTTTT. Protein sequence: CASGRNTGELFF.

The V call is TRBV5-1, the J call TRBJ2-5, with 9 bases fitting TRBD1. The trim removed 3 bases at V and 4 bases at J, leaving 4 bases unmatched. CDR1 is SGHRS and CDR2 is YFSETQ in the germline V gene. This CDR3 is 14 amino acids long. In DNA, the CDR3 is TGCGCCAGCAGCTCACCGACAGGGGGAGAGACCCAGTACTTC. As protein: CASSSPTGGETQYF.

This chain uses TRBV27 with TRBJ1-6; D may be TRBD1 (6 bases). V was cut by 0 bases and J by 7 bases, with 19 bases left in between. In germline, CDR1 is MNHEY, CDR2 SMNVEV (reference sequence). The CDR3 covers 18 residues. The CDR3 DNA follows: TGTGCCAGCAGTTTATCGAGTTTAACCGGGACAAGAAATTCACCCCTCCACTTT. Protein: CASSLSSLTGTRNSPLHF.

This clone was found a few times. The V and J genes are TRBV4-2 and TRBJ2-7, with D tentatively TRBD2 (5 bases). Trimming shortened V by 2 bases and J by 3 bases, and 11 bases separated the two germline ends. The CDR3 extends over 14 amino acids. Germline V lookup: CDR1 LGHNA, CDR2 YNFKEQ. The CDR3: CASSQLVGSYEQYF. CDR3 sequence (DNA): TGTGCCAGCAGCCAATTGGTAGGGAGCTACGAGCAGTACTTC.

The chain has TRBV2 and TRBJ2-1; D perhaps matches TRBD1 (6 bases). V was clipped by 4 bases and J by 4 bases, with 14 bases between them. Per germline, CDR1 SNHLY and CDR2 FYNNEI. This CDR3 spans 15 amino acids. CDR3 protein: CASSGAGATYNEQFF. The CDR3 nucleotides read TGTGCCAGCAGTGGCGCAGGGGCTACTTACAATGAGCAGTTCTTC.

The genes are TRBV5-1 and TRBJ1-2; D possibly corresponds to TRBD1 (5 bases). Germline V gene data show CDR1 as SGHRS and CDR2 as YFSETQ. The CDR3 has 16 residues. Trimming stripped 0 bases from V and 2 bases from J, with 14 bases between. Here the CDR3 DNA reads TGCGCCAGCAGCTTGGGCCCCGCCGGGGGAAACTATGGCTACACCTTC. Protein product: CASSLGPAGGNYGYTF.